The clone carrying this T cell receptor beta chain was seen a handful of times. Antigen unknown. Using its own MiXCR run on the 5' RACE reads, TCRdb lists one record per CDR3 protein. Among some 100,000 distinct CDR3 sequences listed, about 8.1% were seen once. The junction had 12 bases not matched to a gene; V was cut back by 6 bases and J by 0 bases. The CDR3 is made up of 16 amino acids. Germline V CDR1 and CDR2: SQVTM, ANQGSEA. The data belong to a study of CD8 T cells in ankylosing spondylitis. Whole-study findings and limits: In ankylosing spondylitis blood, a motif of roughly eight highly homologous TCR beta variants appeared characteristic. Disease-linked clones were reportedly significantly enriched in matched ankylosing spondylitis synovial fluid.

Sequenced input: blood, either unsorted or a sorted T cell fraction (not recorded which). The J gene is TRBJ2-3, the V gene TRBV29-1; 7 nucleotides align to TRBD2. This sequence originates from a male donor with ankylosing spondylitis. Here the CDR3 reads CSVLRLASGSTDTQYF. As DNA, the CDR3 is TGCAGCGTCCTCAGGTTGGCTAGCGGCAGCACAGATACGCAGTATTTT.